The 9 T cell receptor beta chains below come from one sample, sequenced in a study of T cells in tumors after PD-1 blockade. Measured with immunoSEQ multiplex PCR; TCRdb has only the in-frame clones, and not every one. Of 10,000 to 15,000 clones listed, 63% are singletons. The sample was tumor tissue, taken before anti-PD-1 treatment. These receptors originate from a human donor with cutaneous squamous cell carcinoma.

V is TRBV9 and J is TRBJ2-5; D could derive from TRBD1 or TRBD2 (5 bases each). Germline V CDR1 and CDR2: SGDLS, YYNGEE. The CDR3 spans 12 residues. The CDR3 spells CASKGSQETQYF. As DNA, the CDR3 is TGTGCTTCCAAGGGGAGCCAAGAGACCCAGTACTTC.

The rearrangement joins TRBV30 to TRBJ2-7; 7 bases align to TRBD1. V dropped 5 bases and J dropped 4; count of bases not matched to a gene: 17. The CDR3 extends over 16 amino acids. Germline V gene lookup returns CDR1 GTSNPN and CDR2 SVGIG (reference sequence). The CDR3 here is CAWQNERQGTGYEQYF. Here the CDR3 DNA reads TGTGCCTGGCAGAACGAACGACAGGGAACGGGTTACGAGCAGTACTTC.

The CDR3 spells CASSLLVPGNTEAFF. The CDR3, as DNA: TGCGCCAGCAGCTTGTTGGTGCCAGGGAACACTGAAGCTTTCTTT. The chain has TRBV5-1 and TRBJ1-1, with D hard to call. The germline V gene encodes CDR1 SGHRS and CDR2 YFSETQ. The CDR3 is 15 residues long. The V gene lost 1 base and the J gene lost 1 base, with 11 bases spanning the gap.

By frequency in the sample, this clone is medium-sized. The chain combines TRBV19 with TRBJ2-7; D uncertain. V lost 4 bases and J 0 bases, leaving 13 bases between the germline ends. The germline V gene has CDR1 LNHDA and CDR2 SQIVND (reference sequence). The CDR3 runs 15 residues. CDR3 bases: TGTGCCAGTAGTACCGACCAGGTTGCCTCCTACGAGCAGTACTTC. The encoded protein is CASSTDQVASYEQYF. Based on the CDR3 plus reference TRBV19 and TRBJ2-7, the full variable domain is DGGITQSPKYLFRKEGQNVTLSCEQNLNHDAMYWYRQDPGQGLRLIYYSQIVNDFQKGDIAEGYSVSREKKESFPLTVTSAQKNPTAFYLCASSTDQVASYEQYFGPGTRLTVT.

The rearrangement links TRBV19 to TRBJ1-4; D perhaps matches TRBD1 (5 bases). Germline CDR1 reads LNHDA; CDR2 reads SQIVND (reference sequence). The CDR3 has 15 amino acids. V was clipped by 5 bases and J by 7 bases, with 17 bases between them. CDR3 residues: CASSSFRDGSEKLFF. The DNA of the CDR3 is TGTGCCAGTAGTTCTTTCCGGGACGGTAGTGAAAAACTGTTTTTT.

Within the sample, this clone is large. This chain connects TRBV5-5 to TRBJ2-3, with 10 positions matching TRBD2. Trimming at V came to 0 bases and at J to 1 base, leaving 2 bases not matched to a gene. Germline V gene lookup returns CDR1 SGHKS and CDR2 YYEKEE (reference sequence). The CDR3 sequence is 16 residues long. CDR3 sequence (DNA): TGTGCCAGCAGCTTGGAGGGGACTAGCGGCACAGATACGCAGTATTTT. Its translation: CASSLEGTSGTDTQYF.

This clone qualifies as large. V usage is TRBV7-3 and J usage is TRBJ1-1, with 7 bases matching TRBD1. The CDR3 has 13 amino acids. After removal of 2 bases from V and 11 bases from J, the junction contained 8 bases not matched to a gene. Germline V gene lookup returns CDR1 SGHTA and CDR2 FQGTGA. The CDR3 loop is CASSLGYGTVAFF. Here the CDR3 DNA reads TGTGCCAGCAGCTTAGGTTACGGGACAGTCGCTTTCTTT.

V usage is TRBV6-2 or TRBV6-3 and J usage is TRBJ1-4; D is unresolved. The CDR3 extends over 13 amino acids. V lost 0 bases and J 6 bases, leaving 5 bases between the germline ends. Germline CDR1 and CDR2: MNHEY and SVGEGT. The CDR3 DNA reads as TGTGCCAGCAGTTACTCAACAGATGAAAAACTGTTTTTT. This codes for CASSYSTDEKLFF.

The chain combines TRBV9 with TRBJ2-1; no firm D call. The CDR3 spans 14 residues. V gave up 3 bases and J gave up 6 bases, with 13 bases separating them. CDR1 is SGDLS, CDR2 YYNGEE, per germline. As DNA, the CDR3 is TGTGCCAGCAGCGCGGTCGTGCTCGCCAATGAGCAGTTCTTC. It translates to CASSAVVLANEQFF. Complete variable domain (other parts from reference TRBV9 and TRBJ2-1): DSGVTQTPKHLITATGQRVTLRCSPRSGDLSVYWYQQSLDQGLQFLIQYYNGEERAKGNILERFSAQQFPDLHSELNLSSLELGDSALYFCASSAVVLANEQFFGPGTRLTVL.